Listed below are T cell receptor beta chains from one sample, sequenced in a study of vaccination and CD4 T cells after COVID-19. One entry per CDR3 protein, called by TCRdb with MiXCR from the PCR reads. The table shows 10,000 to 15,000 distinct CDR3 sequences, with 47% occurring only once. These receptors have no identified antigens. The sequencing input was CD4+ T cells from blood, cultured in vitro. Every receptor here comes from a human donor who had recovered from COVID-19. The CDR3 runs from the conserved cysteine through the conserved F or W. D genes are given only for firm matches. Expanded clones are given a class, and other clones once, few, many or no size at all.

j_call,v_call,d_call,clone_size,cdr3_aa,cdr3_nt
TRBJ1-5,TRBV20-1,.,few,CSARRSFWTGSGNQPQHF,TGCAGTGCTAGAAGGTCTTTCTGGACCGGATCTGGCAATCAGCCCCAGCATTTT
TRBJ2-7,TRBV6-1,TRBD1,few,CASSKQGGGYEQYF,TGTGCCAGCAGTAAACAGGGGGGTGGCTACGAGCAGTACTTC
TRBJ2-1,TRBV6-2/TRBV6-3,.,.,CASSYSRRAVNEQFF,TGTGCCAGCAGTTACTCAAGACGCGCCGTAAATGAGCAGTTCTTC
TRBJ2-5,TRBV7-9,TRBD1,few,CASSLTQGGSGETQYF,TGTGCCAGCAGCTTGACACAGGGGGGTTCGGGAGAGACCCAGTACTTC
TRBJ2-3,TRBV19,.,.,CATKGLITDTQYF,TGTGCCACTAAGGGTCTAATCACAGATACGCAGTATTTT
TRBJ1-2,TRBV6-1,TRBD1,.,CASSEGQGAYGYTF,TGTGCCAGCAGTGAAGGACAGGGGGCCTATGGCTACACCTTC
TRBJ1-5,TRBV11-2,TRBD1,.,CASSFGTANYQPQHF,TGTGCCAGCAGCTTTGGGACAGCAAATTATCAGCCCCAGCATTTT
TRBJ1-2,TRBV6-5,.,.,CASSYRGGSYGYTF,TGTGCCAGCAGTTACAGAGGAGGGTCCTATGGCTACACCTTC
TRBJ2-1,TRBV12-3/TRBV12-4,.,once,CASRGLSSYNEQFF,TGTGCCAGCAGGGGCCTGAGCTCCTACAATGAGCAGTTCTTC
TRBJ2-1,TRBV20-1,TRBD1,.,CSALKSSADRMYEQFF,TGCAGTGCGCTCAAATCCTCCGCGGACAGGATGTATGAGCAGTTCTTC
TRBJ2-4,TRBV6-5,.,large,CASSYTRSGVGGKNIQYF,TGTGCCAGCAGTTACACCCGGTCAGGGGTGGGTGGCAAAAACATTCAGTACTTC
TRBJ1-1,TRBV5-1,TRBD1,once,CASSLGGQVLAEAFF,TGCGCCAGCAGCCTGGGGGGACAGGTTTTGGCTGAAGCTTTCTTT
TRBJ1-1,TRBV20-1,.,.,CSARDRGGFEAFF,TGCAGTGCTAGAGATCGAGGAGGGTTCGAAGCTTTCTTT
TRBJ2-7,TRBV6-5,TRBD2,.,CASSYSGLAGTRYEQYF,TGTGCCAGCAGCTACTCAGGACTAGCGGGAACTCGATACGAGCAGTACTTC
TRBJ2-5,TRBV6-1,.,few,CASSEYGSFAETQYF,TGTGCCAGCAGTGAATACGGGAGTTTTGCGGAGACCCAGTACTTC
TRBJ1-1,TRBV12-3/TRBV12-4,.,few,CASSSRSGTSEAFF,TGTGCCAGCAGTTCAAGATCGGGGACATCCGAAGCTTTCTTT
TRBJ1-2,TRBV20-1,TRBD1,few,CSALGGLNYGYTF,TGCAGTGCGTTAGGGGGCCTTAACTATGGCTACACCTTC
TRBJ2-7,TRBV2,TRBD2,few,CASRGGNEQYF,TGTGCCAGCAGGGGGGGGAACGAGCAGTACTTC